Listed below are T cell receptor beta chains from one sample, sequenced in a study of blood T cells in healthy people across ages. TCRdb re-called the 5' RACE reads with MiXCR, one entry per CDR3 protein. The profile shows about 1,600,000 distinct CDR3 sequences, around 39% of them singletons. Sequenced input: blood. The receptors come from a woman in her late teens or twenties in good health. The conserved cysteine and the conserved F or W are not part of the CDR3 here.

CDR3,J,V
SVGSGEQY,TRBJ2-5,TRBV29-1
ASSAGLDGYT,TRBJ1-2,TRBV9
AWSPSRQISYERY,TRBJ2-7,TRBV30
ASSLRVASGGINTGELF,TRBJ2-2,TRBV27
ASSLTGQDHGGYGYT,TRBJ1-2,TRBV5-1
SARTSGAHEQF,TRBJ2-1,TRBV20-1
SAGREMNTEAF,TRBJ1-1,TRBV20-1
ASSPLPGLGGNIQY,TRBJ2-4,TRBV7-2
ASSLEPNIKVGYT,TRBJ1-2,TRBV5-1
AGSPRGWEQY,TRBJ2-7,TRBV5-1
ASSLPPTSPNTGELF,TRBJ2-2,TRBV5-1
ASSESGQLFSSYNSPLH,TRBJ1-6,TRBV25-1
SAPGFHREGWGYT,TRBJ1-2,TRBV20-1
ASSPGGSGGNEQF,TRBJ2-1,TRBV11-2
AISVGESDGYT,TRBJ1-2,TRBV10-3
ASSLGGTNTEAF,TRBJ1-1,TRBV5-1
SASPGDSYNEQY,TRBJ2-7,TRBV20-1
ASSLTDPRTDTQY,TRBJ2-3,TRBV5-1
ASSEFEGGLQPQH,TRBJ1-5,TRBV6-1
ASSPYAVTGGTEAF,TRBJ1-1,TRBV18
ATSALGENEQY,TRBJ2-5,TRBV24-1
ASSVLTGYGYT,TRBJ1-2,TRBV9
ASSLSLLGLAIPFGGANVLT,TRBJ2-6,TRBV7-2
SATSPQGDEKLF,TRBJ1-4,TRBV20-1
ASSPGLGSYGYT,TRBJ1-2,TRBV5-1
SARDRGGGPGAGELF,TRBJ2-2,TRBV20-1
ASRGGLAEETQY,TRBJ2-5,TRBV5-1
ASSPRGDNYGYT,TRBJ1-2,TRBV9
SAHPDWTYNEQF,TRBJ2-1,TRBV20-1
AGSFATSSYNEQF,TRBJ2-1,TRBV5-1
ASSYSNGRNLLRRYGYT,TRBJ1-2,TRBV6-5
ASRTHSGIRYEQY,TRBJ2-7,TRBV27
ASSVDQLQEIQY,TRBJ2-5,TRBV5-1